These 13 T cell receptor beta chains were all obtained from the same sample, sequenced in a study of cytotoxic CD8 clonotypes in ibrutinib-treated CLL. TCRdb's table, derived via immunoSEQ multiplex PCR, lists solely in-frame clones and lacks some. The sample has roughly 250,000 clones; roughly 70% are singletons. The input for sequencing was PBMCs, taken after 24 months of ibrutinib treatment. Source of these receptors: a human donor with chronic lymphocytic leukemia.

V gene TRBV5-1 combines with J gene TRBJ2-5, with D perhaps matching TRBD1 (6 bases). The length of the CDR3 is 13 residues. V gave up 1 base and J gave up 3 bases, with 7 bases separating them. Per the germline V gene, CDR1 is SGHRS and CDR2 is YFSETQ. The CDR3 DNA reads as TGCGCCAGCAGCTTGCGGGACAAAGAGACCCAGTACTTC. Residues: CASSLRDKETQYF.

The J gene is TRBJ1-1, the V gene TRBV19; maybe TRBD1 (5 bases). Between the trimmed V and J ends, which lost 6 bases and 2 bases, there was a span of 19 bases. Germline V CDR1 and CDR2: LNHDA, SQIVND (reference sequence). This CDR3 is 16 amino acids long. The CDR3 spells CASRPGTRKSNTEAFF. The CDR3 coding sequence is TGTGCCAGTAGACCCGGGACTAGGAAGTCCAACACTGAAGCTTTCTTT.

V usage is TRBV28 and J usage is TRBJ1-1, with a possible D match to TRBD1 (5 bases). Deletions cut 7 bases from V and 4 bases from J, with 19 bases between. The CDR3 runs 15 residues. Germline V gene sequence: CDR1 MDHEN, CDR2 SYDVKM. The CDR3 nucleotides are TGTGCCAGCACCGGGACGGCGGGGTTGGGCACTGAAGCTTTCTTT. Translating gives CASTGTAGLGTEAFF.

This clone showed up just a few times. The chain links TRBV5-1 to TRBJ2-7, with TRBD1 matching over 8 bases. The germline V gene has CDR1 SGHRS and CDR2 YFSETQ. V trimming: 4 bases; J trimming: 7 bases; junction bases outside the gene matches: 13. The CDR3 consists of 15 residues. CDR3 protein: CASSRTDRDGSEQYF. CDR3 coding DNA: TGCGCCAGCAGCCGGACGGACAGGGATGGAAGTGAGCAGTACTTC.

V is TRBV18 and J is TRBJ2-5, with D tentatively TRBD2 (5 bases). Germline loops: CDR1 KGHSH, CDR2 LQKENI. The CDR3 covers 12 residues. V was pared by 6 bases and J by 5 bases, with 10 bases between. CDR3 nucleotides: TGTGCCAGCTCCCAAACGGGGGAGACCCAGTACTTC. It translates to CASSQTGETQYF.

The gene calls are TRBV4-3 and TRBJ1-2, with 8 nucleotides matching TRBD1. With 0 bases clipped from V and 4 bases from J, the junction kept 16 bases outside the gene matches. The CDR3 spans 19 residues. Germline V gives CDR1 LGHNA, CDR2 YSLEER. The CDR3 loop reads CASSQDDPRGQGGVYGYTF. The CDR3 coding sequence is TGCGCCAGCAGCCAAGATGATCCCCGCGGACAGGGTGGGGTCTATGGCTACACCTTC.

This clone appeared once. The chain recombines TRBV5-1 with TRBJ2-1; 13 positions agree with TRBD2. After removal of 0 bases from V and 9 bases from J, the junction contained 3 bases not matched to a gene. Germline loops: CDR1 SGHRS, CDR2 YFSETQ. This CDR3 has 15 amino acids. The CDR3 is CASSLGTSGSSEQFF. CDR3 coding DNA: TGCGCCAGCAGCTTGGGGACTAGCGGGAGCAGTGAGCAGTTCTTC.

This chain joins TRBV14 and TRBJ2-1, with D unclear. The CDR3 sequence is 15 residues long. V lost 0 bases to trimming and J lost 2 bases, with 8 bases between them. Germline CDR1 and CDR2: SGHDN and FVKESK. The CDR3 spells CASSQDFGAYNEQFF. In DNA form, the CDR3 reads TGTGCCAGCAGCCAAGACTTTGGGGCCTACAATGAGCAGTTCTTC.

This clone was seen only once. The V and J genes are TRBV5-1 and TRBJ2-2; D might be TRBD1 (6 bases). Between the trimmed V and J ends, which lost 0 bases and 1 base, there was a span of 10 bases. CDR3 length equals 16 residues. Per germline, CDR1 SGHRS and CDR2 YFSETQ. For the CDR3, the DNA is TGCGCCAGCAGCTTGGTCGTGACAGGGAACACCGGGGAGCTGTTTTTT. Its translation is CASSLVVTGNTGELFF.

The chain recombines TRBV5-1 with TRBJ2-1; no definite D call. The V and J ends lost 0 bases and 6 bases respectively, with 7 bases between them. CDR1 is SGHRS and CDR2 is YFSETQ in the germline V gene. This CDR3 has 13 residues. The CDR3 loop reads CASSLEGSNEQFF. CDR3 bases: TGCGCCAGCAGCTTGGAGGGTAGCAATGAGCAGTTCTTC.

This clone was detected a few times. This chain joins TRBV28 and TRBJ2-1; the match to TRBD1 covers 11 bases. The germline CDR1 and CDR2 sequences are MDHEN and SYDVKM. Losses at the gene ends were 8 bases for V and 9 bases for J; bases not matched to a gene: 15. This CDR3 contains 16 residues. CDR3: CASGVPPGQGVIEQFF. The CDR3 bases are TGTGCCAGCGGGGTCCCTCCGGGACAGGGGGTCATTGAGCAGTTCTTC.

The rearrangement links TRBV20-1 to TRBJ2-1, with D perhaps TRBD2 (6 bases). V gave up 4 bases and J gave up 10 bases, with 11 bases separating them. The CDR3 contains 11 residues. Germline CDR1 reads DFQATT; CDR2 reads SNEGSKA (reference sequence). Here the CDR3 DNA reads TGCAGTGCTAAAGGACTATTCGAGCAGTTCTTC. Translating gives CSAKGLFEQFF.

The chain couples TRBV7-3 to TRBJ2-7, with D possibly TRBD2 on 5 matching bases. Germline V gene lookup returns CDR1 SGHTA and CDR2 FQGTGA. Trimming pared 5 bases from V and 2 bases from J, leaving 10 bases between. The CDR3 is made up of 13 amino acids. The CDR3 DNA follows: TGTGCCAGCAGCGCTAGCCCCGCCTACGAGCAGTACTTC. Translation gives CASSASPAYEQYF.